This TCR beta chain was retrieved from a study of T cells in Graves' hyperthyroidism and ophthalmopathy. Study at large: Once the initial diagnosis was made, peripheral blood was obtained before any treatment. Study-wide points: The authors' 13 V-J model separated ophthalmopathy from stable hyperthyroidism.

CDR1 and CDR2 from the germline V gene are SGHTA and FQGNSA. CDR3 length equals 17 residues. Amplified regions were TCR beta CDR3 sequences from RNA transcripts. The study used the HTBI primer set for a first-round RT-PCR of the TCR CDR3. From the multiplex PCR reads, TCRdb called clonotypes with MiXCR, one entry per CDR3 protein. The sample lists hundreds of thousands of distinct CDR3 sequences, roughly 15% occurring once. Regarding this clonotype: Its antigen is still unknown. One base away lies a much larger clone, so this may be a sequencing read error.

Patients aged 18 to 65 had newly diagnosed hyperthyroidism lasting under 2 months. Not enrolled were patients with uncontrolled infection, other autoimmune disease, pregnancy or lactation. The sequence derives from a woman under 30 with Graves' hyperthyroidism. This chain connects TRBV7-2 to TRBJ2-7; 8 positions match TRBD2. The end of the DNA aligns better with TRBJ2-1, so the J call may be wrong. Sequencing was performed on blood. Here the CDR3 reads CASSLEGLAGGLYEQFF. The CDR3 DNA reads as TGTGCCAGCAGCTTAGAGGGGCTAGCGGGCGGCCTCTACGAGCAGTTCTTC.